This TCR beta chain was retrieved from a study of blood T cell repertoires in COVID-19. About the study: Samples representing acute and convalescent COVID-19 were sourced from the United States, Italy and Spain. Nucleic acid was either cDNA or gDNA, and it came from T cells, B-cell-depleted T cells, or PBMCs.

The CDR3 is made up of 13 amino acids. Germline CDR1 and CDR2: MDHEN and SYDVKM. V lost 7 bases and J 7 bases, leaving 14 bases between the germline ends. Per the authors' pipeline: Nucleated cell number was recorded as an estimate derived from reference gene primer amplification. The repertoire was sequenced with immunoSEQ multiplex PCR; TCRdb's copy has only in-frame clones and lacks some. That table is the source of V, J and clone size, and D and trimming were worked out from the DNA. Of 240,000 or so clones listed, roughly 85% are singletons. V and J are TRBV28 and TRBJ2-4; D might be TRBD1 (5 bases). This sequence originates from a woman between 18 and 30 years old with acute or convalescent COVID-19. The source material was peripheral blood. CDR3 sequence reads: CASTSGQGNIQYF. The CDR3 nucleotides are TGTGCCAGCACCTCGGGCCAGGGTAACATTCAGTACTTC.